These 14 T cell receptor beta chains originate from one sample sequenced in a study of CD8+CD57+ T cells in acquired aplastic anemia. Patients chosen for sequencing had CD8+CD57+ cells that had expanded, as shown by flow cytometry. Both TCR beta VDJ combination and CDR3 sequence profiling were carried out. Genomic DNA was the template for this profiling. TCRdb re-called the reads with MiXCR, one entry per CDR3 protein. The data contain 200,000 to 250,000 distinct CDR3 sequences, roughly 60% of them singletons. The sequencing input was sorted CD4+, CD8+, or CD8+CD57+ T cells (not recorded which) from PBMCs. The receptors derive from a human donor with aplastic anemia.

The gene calls are TRBV7-8 and TRBJ2-5; D may correspond to TRBD1 or TRBD2 (6 bases each). CDR1 is SGHVS and CDR2 is FQNEAQ in the germline V gene. Trimming took off 3 bases at V and 5 bases at J, with 16 bases between the two ends. The CDR3 spans 15 residues. CDR3 nucleotides: TGTGCCAGCAGCTTCGGATACGGGGGCGGGGAGACCCAGTACTTC. This gives the protein CASSFGYGGGETQYF. The full variable domain, completed using reference TRBV7-8 and TRBJ2-5, is GAGVSQSPRYKVAKRGQDVALRCDPISGHVSLFWYQQALGQGPEFLTYFQNEAQLDKSGLPSDRFFAERPEGSVSTLKIQRTQQEDSAVYLCASSFGYGGGETQYFGPGTRLLVL.

The chain is built from TRBV20-1 and TRBJ1-2; 9 bases align to TRBD1. Germline V CDR1 and CDR2: DFQATT, SNEGSKA (reference sequence). This CDR3 region has 17 residues. With 0 bases clipped from V and 3 bases from J, the junction kept 11 bases outside the gene matches. CDR3 DNA: TGCAGTGCTAGAGATCGGGACAGGGTGCCCCAGTACTATGGCTACACCTTC. Translation: CSARDRDRVPQYYGYTF.

This chain uses TRBV29-1 with TRBJ2-7; tentatively, D is TRBD1 (6 bases). Germline CDR1 SQVTM, CDR2 ANQGSEA. The CDR3 is 13 amino acids. Trimming removed 4 bases from V and 3 bases from J, with 13 bases in between. The CDR3 bases are TGCAGCGTTGCGGCAGGGGTTATCTACGAGCAGTACTTC. It is translated as CSVAAGVIYEQYF.

This clonotype was counted between two and nine times. The chain's CDR3 is CASSLFSGNNEQYF. CDR3 sequence (DNA): TGTGCCAGCAGCTTATTTTCGGGGAACAATGAGCAGTATTTT. J is TRBJ2-3 and V is TRBV11-2, with a tentative D call TRBD2 (5 bases). This CDR3 spans 14 amino acids. With 2 bases removed from V and 11 bases from J, the gap between germline ends came to 17 bases. Germline V lookup: CDR1 SGHAT, CDR2 FQNNGV.

The chain combines TRBV7-9 with TRBJ2-7, with 9 bases aligning to TRBD2. Germline values: CDR1 SEHNR, CDR2 FQNEAQ (reference sequence). CDR3 size: 15 residues. After removal of 0 bases from V and 6 bases from J, the junction contained 6 bases not matched to a gene. CDR3 residues: CASSLAAGGPFEQYF. CDR3 bases: TGTGCCAGCAGCTTAGCGGCGGGAGGGCCGTTCGAGCAGTACTTC.

This clonotype turned up a few times. The V and J genes are TRBV7-8 and TRBJ2-7; no clear D. The CDR3 has 12 amino acids. Germline V lookup: CDR1 SGHVS, CDR2 FQNEAQ. Trimming shortened V by 4 bases and J by 6 bases, and 10 bases separated the two germline ends. In nucleotides, the CDR3 is TGTGCCAGCAGCTACGACGTAGGCGAGCAGTACTTC. Translation: CASSYDVGEQYF.

The chain couples TRBV10-3 to TRBJ1-5; D remains ambiguous. V was pared by 7 bases and J by 0 bases, with 7 bases between. CDR1 ENHRY and CDR2 SYGVKD come from the germline V gene. This CDR3 is 13 amino acids long. The CDR3 loop is CAIKGGSNQPQHF. In nucleotides, the CDR3 is TGTGCCATCAAGGGCGGTAGCAATCAGCCCCAGCATTTT.

In this sample, this clonotype turned up many times. The chain carries TRBV3-1 and TRBJ2-2; either TRBD1 or TRBD2 may fit D (5 bases each). The germline gives CDR1 LGHDT, CDR2 YNNKEL (reference sequence). Trimming stripped 8 bases from V and 4 bases from J, with 14 bases between. This CDR3 has 14 residues. The CDR3 DNA follows: TGTGCCAGCGAGTCGGCAGGGACCACCGGGGAGCTGTTTTTT. Protein product: CASESAGTTGELFF. The whole variable domain, remainder taken from reference TRBV3-1 and TRBJ2-2, is DTAVSQTPKYLVTQMGNDKSIKCEQNLGHDTMYWYKQDSKKFLKIMFSYNNKELIINETVPNRFSPKSPDKAHLNLHINSLELGDSAVYFCASESAGTTGELFFGEGSRLTVL.

This clonotype has a single count. The V call is TRBV19, the J call TRBJ2-3; perhaps TRBD2 as D (5 bases). Germline V lookup: CDR1 LNHDA, CDR2 SQIVND (reference sequence). Trimming took 0 bases from V and 6 from J, leaving 16 bases between them. The CDR3 is 16 amino acids. The CDR3 sequence is CASSIDIALGLDTQYF. In nucleotides, the CDR3 is TGTGCCAGTAGTATAGATATCGCACTAGGGTTGGATACGCAGTATTTT. The full variable domain, with the rest looked up from reference TRBV19 and TRBJ2-3, is DGGITQSPKYLFRKEGQNVTLSCEQNLNHDAMYWYRQDPGQGLRLIYYSQIVNDFQKGDIAEGYSVSREKKESFPLTVTSAQKNPTAFYLCASSIDIALGLDTQYFGPGTRLTVL.

This clonotype was counted only a few times. This CDR3 reads CAGGRVSNQPQHF. The CDR3 DNA follows: TGTGCCGGCGGGAGAGTTAGCAATCAGCCCCAGCATTTT. The chain is built from TRBV19 and TRBJ1-5; no definite D call. Germline-derived CDR1 and CDR2 are LNHDA and SQIVND (reference sequence). Between the trimmed V and J ends, which lost 11 bases and 0 bases, there was a span of 11 bases. CDR3 size: 13 residues.

The J gene is TRBJ1-1, the V gene TRBV10-3, with D hard to call. CDR1 and CDR2 from the germline V gene are ENHRY and SYGVKD. CDR3 length: 11 amino acids. Trimming pared 10 bases from V and 5 bases from J, leaving 11 bases between. CDR3 residues: CATIKETEAFF. Written as DNA, the CDR3 is TGTGCCACGATAAAAGAAACTGAAGCTTTCTTT.

The chain joins TRBV29-1 to TRBJ2-1; 12 bases map to TRBD1. J lost 7 bases, V lost 4 bases, and 11 bases had no gene match. This CDR3 comprises 16 residues. Per germline, CDR1 SQVTM and CDR2 ANQGSEA. As DNA, the CDR3 is TGCAGCGTTGTCGAGGGGGGACAGGGGGCAAGTAATGAGCAGTTCTTC. Translation gives CSVVEGGQGASNEQFF.

This sequence joins TRBV27 and TRBJ1-6; 8 positions match TRBD1. The trim removed 3 bases at V and 0 bases at J, leaving 4 bases unmatched. This CDR3 has 17 amino acids. From germline, CDR1 is MNHEY and CDR2 SMNVEV (reference sequence). CDR3: CASSFRTGISYNSPLHF. Written as DNA, the CDR3 is TGTGCCAGCAGTTTCCGGACAGGGATCTCCTATAATTCACCCCTCCACTTT.

V usage is TRBV12-3 or TRBV12-4 and J usage is TRBJ2-7, with D maybe TRBD2 (5 bases). V was shortened by 3 bases and J by 6 bases, with 15 bases between the two germline ends. CDR3 length: 14 residues. The CDR3 DNA reads as TGTGCCAGCAGTTTGGGTGCCCAAGCGGCCGAGCAGTACTTC. This translates into CASSLGAQAAEQYF.